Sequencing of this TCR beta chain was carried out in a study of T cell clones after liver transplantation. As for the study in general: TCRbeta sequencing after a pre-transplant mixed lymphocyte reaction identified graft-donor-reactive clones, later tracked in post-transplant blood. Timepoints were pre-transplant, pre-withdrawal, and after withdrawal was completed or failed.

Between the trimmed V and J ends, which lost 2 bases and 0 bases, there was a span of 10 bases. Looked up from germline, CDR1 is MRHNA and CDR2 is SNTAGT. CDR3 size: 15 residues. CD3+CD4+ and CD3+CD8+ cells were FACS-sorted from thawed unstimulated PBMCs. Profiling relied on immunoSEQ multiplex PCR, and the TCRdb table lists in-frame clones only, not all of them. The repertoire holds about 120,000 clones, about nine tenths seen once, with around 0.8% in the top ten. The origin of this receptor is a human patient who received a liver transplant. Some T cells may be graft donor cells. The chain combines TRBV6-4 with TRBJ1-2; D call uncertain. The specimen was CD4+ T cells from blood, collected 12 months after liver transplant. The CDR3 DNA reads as TGTGCCAGCAGTGACACGGGCGGGACTAACTATGGCTACACCTTC. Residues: CASSDTGGTNYGYTF.